This T cell receptor (beta chain) was profiled in a study of T cell repertoires in cytomegalovirus infection. Study in general: Epitope selection comprised recently identified HLA-C-restricted CMV epitopes and well-studied HLA-B-restricted CMV epitopes. Public TCR beta signatures indicated both CMV infection and matching HLA type.

This CDR3 is built from 15 residues. Germline CDR1 SGHAT, CDR2 FQNNGV. The V gene lost 4 bases and the J gene lost 4 bases, with 14 bases spanning the gap. TCRdb re-called the reads through MiXCR, storing one row per CDR3 protein. The table includes about 570,000 distinct CDR3 sequences, around two fifths detected once. Study observations and caveats: Identification of carriers of CMV plus the relevant HLA was performed using cumulative public TCR beta family frequency. There were HLA-C-restricted CMV-specific TCR beta clonotypes dominating the ex vivo response.

This clonotype has only a few counts. Its specificity is unknown. J is TRBJ1-3 and V is TRBV11-2; possible D gene TRBD1, 6 bases. The receptor was derived from a human donor in good health (CMV status not recorded). Some clones in this sample may be carry-over from other donors' samples. The source was cultured PBMCs, collected from culture after CMV antigen stimulation. CDR3 nucleotides: TGTGCCAGCAGCTCCGTCTGGACAGAAGGAAACACCATATATTTT. Translation: CASSSVWTEGNTIYF.